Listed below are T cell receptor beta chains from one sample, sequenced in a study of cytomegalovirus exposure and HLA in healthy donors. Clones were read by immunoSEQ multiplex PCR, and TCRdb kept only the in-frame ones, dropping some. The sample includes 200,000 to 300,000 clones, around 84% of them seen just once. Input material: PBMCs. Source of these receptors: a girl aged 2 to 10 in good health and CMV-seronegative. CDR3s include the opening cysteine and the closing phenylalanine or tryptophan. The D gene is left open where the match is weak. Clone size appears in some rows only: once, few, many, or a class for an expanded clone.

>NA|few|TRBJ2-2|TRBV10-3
TGTGCCATCAGTGAGTCGAAGGGGACCGGGGAGCTGTTTTTT
CAISESKGTGELFF
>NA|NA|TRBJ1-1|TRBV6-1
TGTGCCAGCGCAGGATGGGAGGACACTGAAGCTTTCTTT
CASAGWEDTEAFF
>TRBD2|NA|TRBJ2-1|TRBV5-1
TGCGCCAGCAGCCCGACCGGGACTAGCGGCCTAAGCTCCTACAATGAGCAGTTCTTC
CASSPTGTSGLSSYNEQFF
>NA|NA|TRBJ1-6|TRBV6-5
TGTGCCAGCAGTCCCCCGGGGGGAAGGGGTTCACCCCTCCACTTT
CASSPPGGRGSPLHF
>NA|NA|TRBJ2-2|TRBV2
TGTGCCAGCACCCTGGACATAGACACCGGGGAGCTGTTTTTT
CASTLDIDTGELFF
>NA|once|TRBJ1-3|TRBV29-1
TGCAGCGTCCTCACAGGGAGCGGAGGAAACACCATATATTTT
CSVLTGSGGNTIYF
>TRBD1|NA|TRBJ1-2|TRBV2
TGTGCCAGCAGCCCTTTAGGGGGCTCCTATGGCTACACCTTC
CASSPLGGSYGYTF
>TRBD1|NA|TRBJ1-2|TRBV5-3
TGTGCCAGAAGCCCTGAACCGGACAGGGGAAAGAACTATGGCTACACCTTC
CARSPEPDRGKNYGYTF
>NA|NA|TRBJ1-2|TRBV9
TGTGCCAGGGTCCTGGACAGCTATGGCTACACCTTC
CARVLDSYGYTF
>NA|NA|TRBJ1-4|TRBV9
TGTGCCAGCAGCGTAGGGCAGGGCGATGAAAAACTGTTTTTT
CASSVGQGDEKLFF
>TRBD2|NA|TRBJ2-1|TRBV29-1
TGCAGCACCAAGACTAGCGGTAACTACAATGAGCAGTTCTTC
CSTKTSGNYNEQFF
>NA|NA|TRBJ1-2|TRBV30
TGTGCCTGGAGCCCCGGGACAAGCTTCTATGGCTACACCTTC
CAWSPGTSFYGYTF
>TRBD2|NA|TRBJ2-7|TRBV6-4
TGTGCCAGCCCTGATGGACTAGCGGGTACCTACGAGCAGTACTTC
CASPDGLAGTYEQYF
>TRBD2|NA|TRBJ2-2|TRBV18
TGTGCCAGCTCACCGAGGGGAGGGGCGGACACCGGGGAGCTGTTTTTT
CASSPRGGADTGELFF
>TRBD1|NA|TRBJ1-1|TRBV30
TGTGCCTGGAGTCCCTTACTACAGGGGGTGTTTAACACTGAAGCTTTCTTT
CAWSPLLQGVFNTEAFF
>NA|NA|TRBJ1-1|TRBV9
TGTGCCAGCAGTCCCGAGGGCAGTATGAACACTGAAGCTTTCTTT
CASSPEGSMNTEAFF
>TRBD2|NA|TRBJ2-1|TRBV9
TGTGCCAGCAGCGTTGCCGGGACTAGCGGGAGGAATGAGCAGTTCTTC
CASSVAGTSGRNEQFF
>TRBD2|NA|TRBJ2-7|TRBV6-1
TGTGCCAGCACTAAACTAGCGGGAGGGCCGCGAGAGCAGTACTTC
CASTKLAGGPREQYF
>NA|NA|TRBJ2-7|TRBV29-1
TGCAGCGTTGTACGACAGGTAACCTACGAGCAGTACTTC
CSVVRQVTYEQYF
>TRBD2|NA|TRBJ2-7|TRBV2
TGTGCCAGCAGTGATAGGACTAGCGGGGCCTACGAGCAGTACTTC
CASSDRTSGAYEQYF
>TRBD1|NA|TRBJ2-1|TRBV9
TGTGCCAGCAGTGAGACAGGGGCTACCAATGAGCAGTTCTTC
CASSETGATNEQFF
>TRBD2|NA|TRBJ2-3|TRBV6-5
TGTGCCAGCACGAGCGGGGGCCTTAGCACAGATACGCAGTATTTT
CASTSGGLSTDTQYF
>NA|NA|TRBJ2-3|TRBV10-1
TGCGCCAGCAGCCCTAATAAAGGTGGCACAGATACACAGTATTTT
CASSPNKGGTDTQYF
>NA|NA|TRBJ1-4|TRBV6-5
TGTGCCAGCAGTTATACAGCCCGGCGTAGGAATGAAAAACTGTTTTTT
CASSYTARRRNEKLFF
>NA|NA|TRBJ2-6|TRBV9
TGTGCCAGCAGCGGCCAGGTGTTCTCTGGGGCCAACGTCCTGACTTTC
CASSGQVFSGANVLTF
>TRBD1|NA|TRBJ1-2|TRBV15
TGTGCCACCAGCAGAGATCGGGGACAGGGGGCCTCCTATGGCTACACCTTC
CATSRDRGQGASYGYTF
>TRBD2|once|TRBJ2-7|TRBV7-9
TGTGCCAGCAGCTTAGGATCCGGGGGGGCCCCCTACGAGCAGTACTTC
CASSLGSGGAPYEQYF
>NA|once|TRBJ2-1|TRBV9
TGTGCCAGCAGCGTAGGGGAGAATTCCTACAATGAGCAGTTCTTC
CASSVGENSYNEQFF
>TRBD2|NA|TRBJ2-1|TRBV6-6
TGTGCCAGCAGCCCCGGGACTATTAGGGACGAGCAGTTCTTC
CASSPGTIRDEQFF
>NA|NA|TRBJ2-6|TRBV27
TGTGCCAGCAGTTTATTCGGCTCTGGGGCCAACGTCCTGACTTTC
CASSLFGSGANVLTF
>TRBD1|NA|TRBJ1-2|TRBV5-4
TGTGCCAGCAGCGGGGGAGGACAGGGCCCCTATGGCTACACCTTC
CASSGGGQGPYGYTF
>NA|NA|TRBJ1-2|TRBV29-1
TGCAGCGTTGTGAGCGCTAACTATGGCTACACCTTC
CSVVSANYGYTF
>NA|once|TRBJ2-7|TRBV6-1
TGTGCCAGCAGTGAGGCCAGGTACGAGCAGTACTTC
CASSEARYEQYF
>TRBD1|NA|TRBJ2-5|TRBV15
TGTGCCACCAGCTTGGGACAGGGTCAAGAGACCCAGTACTTC
CATSLGQGQETQYF
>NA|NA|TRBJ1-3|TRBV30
TGTGCCTGGAGTGTAGCAGGGGGAAACACCATATATTTT
CAWSVAGGNTIYF
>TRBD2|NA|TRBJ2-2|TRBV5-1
TGCGCCAGCATCCCAAGTCCCGGGAGGCCCGGGGAGCTGTTTTTT
CASIPSPGRPGELFF
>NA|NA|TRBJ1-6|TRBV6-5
TGTGCCAGCAGTTTGGGGCCCGGCAGAAATTCACCCCTCCACTTT
CASSLGPGRNSPLHF
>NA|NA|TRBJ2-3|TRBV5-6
TGTGCCAGCAGCTTTAGCGGAGCACCGAGCACAGATACGCAGTATTTT
CASSFSGAPSTDTQYF
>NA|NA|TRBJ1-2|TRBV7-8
TGTGCCAGCAGCTCCGGACATTCCAACTATGGCTACACCTTC
CASSSGHSNYGYTF
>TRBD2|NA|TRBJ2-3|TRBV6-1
TGTGCCAGCAGTGAGGCCGGGGGGAGTTTGAGCACAGATACGCAGTATTTT
CASSEAGGSLSTDTQYF
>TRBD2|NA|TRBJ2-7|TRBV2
TGTGCCAACGGCGGGAGGAGCTCCTACGAGCAGTACTTC
CANGGRSSYEQYF
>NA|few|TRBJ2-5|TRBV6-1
TGTGCCAGCAGTGACGGGTTTTCTGAGACCCAGTACTTC
CASSDGFSETQYF
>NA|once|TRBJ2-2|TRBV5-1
TGCGCCAGCAGCTTGTCTCGAGGGTACACCGGGGAGCTGTTTTTT
CASSLSRGYTGELFF
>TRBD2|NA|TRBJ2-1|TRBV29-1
TGCAGCGCCCCGTGGACTAGCGGGGGCCTATACAATGAGCAGTTCTTC
CSAPWTSGGLYNEQFF
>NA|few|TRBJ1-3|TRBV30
TGTGCCTGGAGTATGGGGCTCTCTGGAAACACCATATATTTT
CAWSMGLSGNTIYF
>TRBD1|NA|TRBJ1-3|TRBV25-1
TGTGCCAGCAGTCCAGGGGGCCGTGGAAACACCATATATTTT
CASSPGGRGNTIYF
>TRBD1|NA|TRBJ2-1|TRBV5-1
TGCGCCAGCAGCTTACGGACAGGGTTAACCTACAATGAGCAGTTCTTC
CASSLRTGLTYNEQFF
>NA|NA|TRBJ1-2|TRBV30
TGTGCCTGGACTTTGGAGAACTATGGCTACACCTTC
CAWTLENYGYTF
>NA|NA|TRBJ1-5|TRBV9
TGTGCCAGCAGCGTAGACGGGTCCGGCCAGCCCCAGCATTTT
CASSVDGSGQPQHF
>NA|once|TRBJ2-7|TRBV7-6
TGTGCCAGCAGCTTAGCGCCCAGGGGTGAGGCCGAGCAGTACTTC
CASSLAPRGEAEQYF
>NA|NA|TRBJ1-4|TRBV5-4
TGTGCCAGCAGCTTTTGGGGCGAGCGTCCTACCTTTAATGAAAAACTGTTTTTT
CASSFWGERPTFNEKLFF
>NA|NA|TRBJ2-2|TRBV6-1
TGTGCCAGCAGTACCGGGACACCTAACACCGGGGAGCTGTTTTTT
CASSTGTPNTGELFF
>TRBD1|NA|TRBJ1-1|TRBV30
TGTGCCTGGTATCGGGACAGGGGCGCGAACACTGAAGCTTTCTTT
CAWYRDRGANTEAFF
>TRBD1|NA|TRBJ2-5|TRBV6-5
TGTGCCAGCAGTTACTCGATCAGGGGGCAACAAGAGACCCAGTACTTC
CASSYSIRGQQETQYF
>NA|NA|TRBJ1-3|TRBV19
TGTGCCAGTACCATGTCGACAGACTCTGGAAACACCATATATTTT
CASTMSTDSGNTIYF
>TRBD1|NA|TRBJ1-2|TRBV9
TGTGCCAGCAGCGGAGTCGACAGGGTCTATGGCTACACCTTC
CASSGVDRVYGYTF
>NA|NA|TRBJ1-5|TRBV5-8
TGTGCCAGCAGCTGGGGGGGGAATCAGCCCCAGCATTTT
CASSWGGNQPQHF
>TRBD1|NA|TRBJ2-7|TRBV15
TGTGCCACCAGCAGATCGGGACAGGGGGAATACGAGCAGTACTTC
CATSRSGQGEYEQYF
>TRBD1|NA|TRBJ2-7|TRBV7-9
TGTGCCAGCAGCTCAAGTCCCGGGACAGGATCGGAGTACTTC
CASSSSPGTGSEYF
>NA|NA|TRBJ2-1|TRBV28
TGTGCCAGCAGTTTAGAGTCCTCCTACAATGAGCAGTTCTTC
CASSLESSYNEQFF